The TCR beta chain under discussion was sequenced for a study of blood T cell repertoires in COVID-19. Study information: Acute-phase and convalescent COVID-19 samples originated in the United States, Italy and Spain. T cells, B-cell-depleted T cells, or PBMCs provided the cDNA or gDNA that served as material.

Trimming took 5 bases from V and 6 from J; bases not matched to a gene: 7. This CDR3 has 14 amino acids. The germline CDR1 and CDR2 sequences are SGHTA and FQGNSA. In the authors' workflow: Reference gene primer amplification gave estimated nucleated cell counts. Profiling relied on immunoSEQ multiplex PCR, and the TCRdb table lists in-frame clones only, not all of them. V, J and clone size are taken as reported in that table, and D and trimming were inferred from the DNA itself. Among 57,000 or so clones, about three quarters were seen once, and the ten largest hold approximately 20%. This clone was observed a few times.

The rearrangement links TRBV7-2 to TRBJ1-5, with 7 positions matching TRBD1. This receptor was identified in a man aged 45-60 years with active or convalescent COVID-19. The sequenced material came from peripheral blood. In nucleotides, the CDR3 is TGTGCCAGCAGCAGAGACAGGGCCGTTCAGCCCCAGCATTTT. This encodes CASSRDRAVQPQHF.